The clone carrying this T cell receptor beta chain was recorded once. Under the authors' procedure: Reference gene primer amplification yielded estimated nucleated cell counts. TCRdb keeps only in-frame clones here, not all; method: immunoSEQ multiplex PCR. For V, J and clone size, that table is used; D and trimming come from the DNA. The table has about 150,000 clones, 70% to 85% seen once. These data come from a study of blood T cell repertoires in COVID-19. Study summary: Acute and convalescent COVID-19 samples came from the United States, Italy and Spain. T cells, B-cell-depleted T cells, or PBMCs supplied cDNA or gDNA.

Seattle's enrolled individuals joined amid active infection and were then monitored longitudinally. Germline values: CDR1 SGHNT, CDR2 YYREEE (reference sequence). This CDR3 has 14 amino acids. V lost 1 base to trimming and J lost 0 bases, with 7 bases between them. The sequenced sample was peripheral blood. This TCR derives from an elderly man with COVID-19, enrolled during active disease. This chain links TRBV5-4 with TRBJ1-2, with D possibly matching TRBD1 (5 bases). The CDR3 protein is CASSLSGANYGYTF. The CDR3 DNA follows: TGTGCCAGCAGCTTGTCGGGGGCTAACTATGGCTACACCTTC.